This T cell receptor beta chain derives from a study of a mutant IDH1 vaccine in newly diagnosed glioma. CDR1 is SNHLY and CDR2 is FYNNEI in the germline V gene. Trimming pared 5 bases from V and 11 bases from J, leaving 12 bases between. This CDR3 spans 12 amino acids. The sample's time point: week 35, safety follow-up. Doses of 300 ug of mutant IDH1 20-mer peptide were given with topical imiquimod. Comments on this clone: The antigen remains undetermined.

Clones were sequenced by immunoSEQ multiplex PCR, and TCRdb holds only the in-frame ones, with some missing. The sample holds tens of thousands of clones; 74% are singletons and the top ten take approximately 4.8%. The chain links TRBV2 to TRBJ1-4, with a tentative D call TRBD1 (5 bases). This clonotype was obtained from a man in his fifties with glioma. This material consisted of PBMCs, taken from a glioma patient whose treatment included an IDH1 peptide vaccine. The CDR3 loop is CASSSGTGKLFF. For the CDR3, the DNA is TGTGCCAGCAGTTCTGGGACGGGCAAACTGTTTTTT.